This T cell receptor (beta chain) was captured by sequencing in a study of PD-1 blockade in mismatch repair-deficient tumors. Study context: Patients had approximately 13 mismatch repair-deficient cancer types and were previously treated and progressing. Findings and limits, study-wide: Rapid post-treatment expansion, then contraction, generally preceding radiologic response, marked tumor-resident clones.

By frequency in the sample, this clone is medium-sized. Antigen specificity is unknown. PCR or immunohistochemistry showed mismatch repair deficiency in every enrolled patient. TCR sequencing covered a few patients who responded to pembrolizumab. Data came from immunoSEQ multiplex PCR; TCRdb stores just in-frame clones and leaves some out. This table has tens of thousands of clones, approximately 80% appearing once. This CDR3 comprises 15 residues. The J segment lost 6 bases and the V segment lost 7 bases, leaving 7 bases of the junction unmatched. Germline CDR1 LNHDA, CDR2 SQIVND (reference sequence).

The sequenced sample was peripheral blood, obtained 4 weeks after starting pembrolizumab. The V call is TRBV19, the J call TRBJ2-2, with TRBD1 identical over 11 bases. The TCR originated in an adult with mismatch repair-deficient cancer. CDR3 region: CASNPGTGGSGELFF. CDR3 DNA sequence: TGTGCCAGTAACCCTGGGACAGGGGGTTCCGGGGAGCTGTTTTTT.